The entry that follows covers one T cell receptor beta chain sequence. Its antigen is still unknown. A much larger clone sits a single nucleotide away, making a read error possible. This sample is part of a study of regulatory T cells in long-lasting Graves disease (dated by TCRdb to the early 2020s). With regard to the full study: Newly diagnosed Graves' disease patients had taken antithyroid drugs for less than 3 months. A total of 33 samples were covered by TCR sequencing, comprising approximately 13 persistent and around 20 newly diagnosed Graves' disease patients. The study was registered as a clinical trial and conducted in China. This study used TCR sequencing and RNA sequencing of peripheral blood to compare persistent Graves' disease patients against newly diagnosed Graves' disease patients. Broad study findings and their caveats: Sequencing and analysis were restricted to the TCR beta chain. The authors noted that the small sample size was a limitation that may lower accuracy. Preferential use of TRBV28, TRBJ1-2 and TRBJ2-5 was observed in persistent disease, whereas TRBV20-1 and TRBJ2-1 were favored in newly diagnosed disease. Peripheral blood alone was examined, since thyroid tissue, which constituted the primary lesion, could not be accessed. Persistent patients shared more public clonotypes among themselves (more than 2,500) than newly diagnosed patients did (about 970). Compared with newly diagnosed patients, patients with persistent Graves' disease had lower TCR Shannon entropy and fewer highly expanded clones, which suggests clonal expansion.

Libraries were made using multiplex PCR. Sequenced using an Illumina HiSeq 4000. To build TCR beta libraries, CDR3 regions were amplified by Arm-PCR using iRepertoire HTBI primers. Before sequencing, the PCR products underwent gel purification. The authors' analysis ran thus. Gene usage analysis of CDR3 amino acid clonotypes used the approximately 62 TRBV and more than 13 TRBJ segments found across samples. COPE and FqMerger were used to merge filtered high-quality paired reads into contigs. Contigs were aligned with BLAST to IMGT TRBV, TRBD and TRBJ reference genes, and CDR3 was defined per IMGT. Any clonotype with a frequency above 0.1% was classified as a highly expanded clone. Shannon entropy served as the measure of repertoire diversity, while the Gini coefficient captured V-J evenness. Public clonotypes were defined as clonotypes shared by more than one individual. The raw public data were reprocessed by TCRdb itself: fastp quality trimming at Q25, MiXCR clonotype calling, in-frame beta chains only. CDR3 protein duplicates are merged, each entry listing the most common genes and DNA. TCRdb's processing, not the authors' own work, is the source of the V and J calls. The sample has hundreds of thousands of distinct CDR3 sequences on record, 15% to 20% of them singletons. Clones ranked in the top ten supply about 20% of the sample.

CDR1 is given as MNHEY and CDR2 as SVGEGT, both from the germline V gene. Taken from cysteine to phenylalanine, the CDR3 has 13 residues. The CDR3 DNA has 39 bases and is translated from base 1. The time point label on this specimen signifies: newly diagnosed GD, antithyroid drugs for less than 3 months. For both TCR sequencing and RNA sequencing, RNA was extracted from PBMCs in TRIzol. The diagnosis of Graves' disease followed American Thyroid Association guidelines. Patients were recruited from an endocrinology department in Xi'an, China. Each patient gave 7 to 9.5 milliliters of peripheral blood, collected in an EDTA anticoagulant tube. Ficoll Paque Plus density gradient separation was used to isolate PBMCs, and no further T cell sorting was done. RNA quality was checked with an Agilent 2100 Bioanalyzer and agarose gel, and concentration with a NanoDrop 2000. The same sample was also studied in work on T cells in Graves' hyperthyroidism and ophthalmopathy. Per that second paper: Graves' hyperthyroidism was defined as stable when no progression to ophthalmopathy occurred over 18 months of follow-up. The hyperthyroidism patients were between 18 and 65 years old and newly diagnosed, with a disease duration of less than 2 months. Exclusion was applied to patients with uncontrolled infections, other autoimmune diseases, pregnancy or lactation. Diagnoses were based on clinical symptoms, serum thyroxine and TRAb, thyroid ultrasound and orbital computed tomography. The first round of RT-PCR for the TCR CDR3 was performed with the HTBI primer set and the Qiagen OneStep RT-PCR kit. Most expanded thyroid clonotypes (frequency above 0.001) were also found in blood, which suggests that blood repertoires may mirror thyroid immune responses. Ophthalmopathy was separated from stable hyperthyroidism by a 13 V-J signature model, with over 85% sensitivity and about 81% specificity obtained in cross-validation and 80%/75% obtained in testing. In validation, progression to ophthalmopathy was predicted by the model with more than 65% sensitivity and roughly 76% specificity, a median of about 6.8 months before onset. A discovery cohort of roughly 100 patients, approximately 44 with Graves' ophthalmopathy and over 55 with stable Graves' hyperthyroidism, was used to find distinguishing TCR V-J signatures. Whether ophthalmopathy could be predicted prospectively was tested in an independent validation cohort made up of approximately 19 hyperthyroidism patients plus 17 patients who later progressed to ophthalmopathy. The 75 to 100 discovery patients were randomly split 7:3 into training and test sets. In over five Graves' hyperthyroidism patients, the study also compared T-cell repertoires from thyroid tissue with T-cell repertoires from blood. After sampling, hyperthyroidism patients received methimazole starting at 30 mg daily, and ophthalmopathy patients received high-dose intravenous methylprednisolone. The libraries were constructed in a second round of multiplex PCR and then size-selected and purified. The libraries were sequenced on an Illumina HiSeq2000 using paired-end 100 bp reads. SOAPnuke was used to process the raw data, with reads discarded if the reads contained adapters or uncalled bases, had a mean Phred below 15, or lacked an exact constant-primer or identifier match. High-quality paired reads were merged with COPE v1.2.5, and unique nucleotide sequences were defined as clonotypes. Clonotypes were aligned to IMGT TRBV, TRBD and TRBJ reference segments using MiTCR v1.1. The analysis included only V-J combinations with a frequency above 0.0001, which together covered 98% to 99.2% of the repertoires. The TCS score was defined as F50 (clonal expansion) divided by E x V (chaos), with BLOSUM62-based TCRdist calculated between CDR3 peptides within each V-J. Welch's t-statistics and random forest reduced just over 500 V-J features to 13, which were used in a naive Bayes classifier (R e1071). Sample size was not statistically predetermined, and investigators were not blinded to group allocation. According to the paper, TCR Vbeta CDR3 sequencing was carried out on over 130 peripheral blood samples, which came from fewer than 50 ophthalmopathy, approximately 78 hyperthyroidism and roughly 17 progressor patients.

Sequenced material: peripheral blood mononuclear cells (PBMCs), taken at new diagnosis, from a patient treated with antithyroid drugs. The clonotype originates from a woman in her twenties or thirties with Graves disease. Donor details come from another sample of the same person, matched by shared clones. The sequence links TRBV6-2 or TRBV6-3 to TRBJ1-1, with the D gene not confidently named. The DNA sequence reads TGTGCCATCAGTGAAGTTTTGAACACTGAAGCTTTCTTT. It encodes CAISEVLNTEAFF.